The 9 T cell receptor beta chains presented below share a single source sample, sequenced in a study of graft-versus-host responses after intestinal transplantation. No antigen has been identified for these receptors. Clones were sequenced by immunoSEQ multiplex PCR, and TCRdb holds only the in-frame ones, with some missing. The data show more than 100,000 clones, 85% to 95% seen once. The specimen was unstimulated CD8+ T cells sorted from spleen or lymph node cells, collected before intestinal transplant. The receptors shown here come from a human donor who received an intestinal transplant.

This chain connects TRBV2 to TRBJ1-2; D gene ambiguous. V lost 1 base and J lost 1, with 7 bases in between. Germline loops: CDR1 SNHLY, CDR2 FYNNEI. The CDR3 is 14 residues long. The DNA of the CDR3 is TGTGCCAGCAGTGAAGGCAACCTTAACTATGGCTACACCTTC. Protein sequence: CASSEGNLNYGYTF.

This chain links TRBV27 with TRBJ2-3; D is possibly TRBD2 (6 bases). The V end was cut by 5 bases, the J end by 3 bases, with 18 bases between. Looked up from germline, CDR1 is MNHEY and CDR2 is SMNVEV (reference sequence). The length of the CDR3 is 16 residues. The CDR3 bases are TGTGCCAGCAGTCCCAGTCTGCGGGGCGGGACAGATACGCAGTATTTT. This sequence encodes CASSPSLRGGTDTQYF.

This CDR3 reads CASSLYLAEGAGELFF. The CDR3 region has the DNA TGTGCCAGCAGTTTGTATCTAGCGGAGGGGGCCGGGGAGCTGTTTTTT. This rearrangement joins TRBV27 to TRBJ2-2, with D perhaps TRBD2 (7 bases). The CDR3 consists of 16 residues. CDR1 and CDR2 from the germline V gene are MNHEY and SMNVEV (reference sequence). Trimming removed 3 bases at V and 6 bases at J, with 17 bases between.

The chain has TRBV19 and TRBJ2-7, with D possibly being TRBD2 (5 bases). V shed 1 base and J shed 2 bases, with 12 bases lying between them. Germline V lookup: CDR1 LNHDA, CDR2 SQIVND (reference sequence). The CDR3 spans 15 residues. This CDR3 is CASSIGAGGPYEQYF. The CDR3 bases are TGTGCCAGTAGTATAGGGGCGGGTGGGCCCTACGAGCAGTACTTC.

The chain recombines TRBV14 with TRBJ1-3, with 8 positions matching TRBD1. The CDR3 covers 17 residues. V was pared by 2 bases and J by 3 bases, with 9 bases of the junction left unmatched. Per the germline V gene, CDR1 is SGHDN and CDR2 is FVKESK. As DNA, the CDR3 is TGTGCCAGCAGCCAACATAACGACAGGGGACTTGGAAACACCATATATTTT. This sequence encodes CASSQHNDRGLGNTIYF. The full variable domain, rest sourced from reference TRBV14 and TRBJ1-3, is EAGVTQFPSHSVIEKGQTVTLRCDPISGHDNLYWYRRVMGKEIKFLLHFVKESKQDESGMPNNRFLAERTGGTYSTLKVQPAELEDSGVYFCASSQHNDRGLGNTIYFGEGSWLTVV.

The chain joins TRBV27 to TRBJ2-2, with 7 bases fitting TRBD1. This CDR3 region has 15 residues. After removal of 5 bases from V and 3 bases from J, the junction contained 6 bases not matched to a gene. Germline CDR1 is MNHEY and CDR2 is SMNVEV (reference sequence). For the CDR3, the DNA is TGTGCCAGCAGTGTACAGGGGTCACACACCGGGGAGCTGTTTTTT. It translates to CASSVQGSHTGELFF.

This rearrangement joins TRBV4-3 to TRBJ2-7; D may be TRBD2 (5 bases). CDR1 and CDR2 from the germline V gene are LGHNA and YSLEER. The ends were cut back, 1 base at V and 0 bases at J, with 16 bases in the middle. The length of the CDR3 is 17 residues. In DNA, the CDR3 is TGCGCCAGCAGCCAAGCCGTTGGGGAGTCTCCCTCCTACGAGCAGTACTTC. Its protein product is CASSQAVGESPSYEQYF.

This clone was counted once. The DNA of the CDR3 is TGCGCCAGCCGAAATGGGGACAGCAACAATGAGCAGTTCTTC. Amino acids: CASRNGDSNNEQFF. The chain recombines TRBV4-3 with TRBJ2-1; 7 positions agree with TRBD1. The CDR3 spans 14 residues. With 8 bases clipped from V and 5 bases from J, the junction kept 9 bases outside the gene matches. The germline V gene has CDR1 LGHNA and CDR2 YSLEER.

The chain has TRBV5-4 and TRBJ2-7; D is possibly TRBD1 (6 bases). The V end lost 0 bases, the J end lost 2 bases, and 12 bases lay between the germline ends. This CDR3 spans 15 amino acids. Per germline, CDR1 SGHNT and CDR2 YYREEE (reference sequence). DNA of the CDR3: TGTGCCAGCAGCTTGGATGGGGGCTCCACCTACGAGCAGTACTTC. Protein: CASSLDGGSTYEQYF.